This T cell receptor (beta chain) was captured in a study of T cell changes during pregnancy in multiple sclerosis (dated by TCRdb to between 2019 and 2020). Turning to the overall study: The study looked at changes in the T cell repertoire across pregnancy in women with multiple sclerosis.

A note on this clone: The antigen this receptor binds is unknown. No much larger clone exists at a distance of one base, and base qualities are not known.

Libraries were built with the immunoSEQ multiplex PCR assay. TCRdb took over this immuneACCESS table, retaining in-frame rearrangements with V and J assigned. Such tables are incomplete; in checked studies, under half of the missing clones stem from an unresolved V gene, and the remainder is unexplained. Present in this sample are fewer than 80,000 clones, about 93% of which were seen just once. Less than 0.15% of the sample is in the top ten clones. CDR1 and CDR2, looked up from the germline V gene, are MDHEN and SYDVKM. The CDR3 contains 15 residues, cysteine and phenylalanine counted. Only the CDR3 region is kept as DNA, spanning 45 bases read in frame from base 1. V is shortened by 6 bases, J by 7 bases, and the region joining them spans 19 bases.

The specimen was CD4+ T cells from peripheral blood mononuclear cells, collected after pregnancy. The sequence joins TRBV28 to TRBJ2-1; the D segment could be TRBD1, given 7 matching bases. The TCR was taken from a female donor with multiple sclerosis, enrolled in a pregnancy study. The nucleotides are TGTGCCAGCAGGGAAAAGCAGACAGGGAGGAATGAGCAGTTCTTC. The resulting protein is CASREKQTGRNEQFF.